Listed here are 8 T cell receptor beta chains from one sample, sequenced in a study of CD8 T cells in Susac syndrome. The RNA input was roughly 0.45 to 1 ug, and it was reverse transcribed with random hexamers. TCRdb independently ran MiXCR on the immunoSEQ multiplex PCR reads; one entry per CDR3 protein. Counted here are roughly 160,000 distinct CDR3 sequences, around 94% occurring once; the ten biggest clones make up roughly 0.13%. The sequenced sample was CD4+ T cells from PBMCs. The receptors originated from a human donor in good health.

This chain connects TRBV18 to TRBJ1-5; no reliable D call. V lost 0 bases and J lost 10, with 7 bases in between. CDR1 KGHSH and CDR2 LQKENI come from the germline V gene. The length of the CDR3 is 12 residues. The CDR3 protein is CASSPPAGPQHF. In DNA form, the CDR3 reads TGTGCCAGCTCACCACCGGCCGGTCCCCAGCATTTT.

The chain is built from TRBV30 and TRBJ1-1; the D gene is possibly TRBD1 (6 bases). Per germline, CDR1 GTSNPN and CDR2 SVGIG (reference sequence). The V gene lost 2 bases and the J gene lost 6 bases, with 10 bases spanning the gap. CDR3 length equals 12 residues. The CDR3 protein is CAWSLWTAEAFF. CDR3 sequence (DNA): TGTGCCTGGAGTTTGTGGACAGCTGAAGCTTTCTTT.

The chain carries TRBV6-2 or TRBV6-3 and TRBJ2-7; D may be TRBD1 or TRBD2 (6 bases each). This CDR3 has 18 residues. V lost 0 bases to trimming and J lost 2 bases, with 20 bases between them. Germline values: CDR1 MNHEY, CDR2 SVGEGT. The CDR3 is CASSYSTGGPGSPYEQYF. CDR3 in DNA: TGTGCCAGCAGTTACTCGACTGGGGGGCCGGGATCCCCCTACGAGCAGTACTTC.

The V and J genes are TRBV9 and TRBJ1-5, with a tentative D call TRBD1 (5 bases). Trimming stripped 2 bases from V and 11 bases from J, with 14 bases between. The CDR3 covers 13 residues. Germline CDR1 SGDLS, CDR2 YYNGEE. This CDR3 reads CASSVGFRGSQHF. The CDR3, as DNA: TGTGCCAGCAGCGTTGGTTTTCGGGGGTCCCAGCATTTT. The full variable domain, completed using reference TRBV9 and TRBJ1-5, is DSGVTQTPKHLITATGQRVTLRCSPRSGDLSVYWYQQSLDQGLQFLIQYYNGEERAKGNILERFSAQQFPDLHSELNLSSLELGDSALYFCASSVGFRGSQHFGDGTRLSIL.

The chain links TRBV4-2 to TRBJ1-2; no definite D call. Trimming left V 0 bases short and J 3 bases short, with 5 bases between. The CDR3 contains 13 residues. The germline gives CDR1 LGHNA, CDR2 YNFKEQ. The CDR3, as DNA: TGTGCCAGCAGCCAAGATCGAGACTATGGCTACACCTTC. As protein: CASSQDRDYGYTF.

The chain carries TRBV7-2 and TRBJ1-2; D is undetermined. Germline V gene lookup returns CDR1 SGHTA and CDR2 FQGNSA. The CDR3 consists of 15 residues. With 1 base removed from V and 4 bases from J, the gap between germline ends came to 13 bases. The CDR3 loop is CASSLEVTLGYGYTF. The DNA for the CDR3 is TGTGCCAGCAGCTTAGAGGTTACGCTAGGCTATGGCTACACCTTC.

This clonotype came up once. The rearrangement joins TRBV20-1 to TRBJ2-3; 10 nucleotides align to TRBD2. The CDR3 is 17 residues long. In germline, CDR1 is DFQATT, CDR2 SNEGSKA (reference sequence). Trimming cost V 0 bases and J 1 base; bases outside gene matches: 7. CDR3 coding DNA: TGCAGTGCTAGAGATCCCGGGACTAGCGACCGCACAGATACGCAGTATTTT. Translated, it gives CSARDPGTSDRTDTQYF.

The chain couples TRBV6-5 to TRBJ2-3; TRBD2 might be the D (6 bases). This CDR3 contains 15 residues. The V gene's germline CDR1 is MNHEY and CDR2 SVGAGI. The V gene lost 8 bases and the J gene lost 4 bases, with 19 bases spanning the gap. The CDR3: CASVAARGGSDTQYF. In nucleotides, the CDR3 is TGTGCCAGCGTGGCGGCGCGGGGCGGGTCAGATACGCAGTATTTT.